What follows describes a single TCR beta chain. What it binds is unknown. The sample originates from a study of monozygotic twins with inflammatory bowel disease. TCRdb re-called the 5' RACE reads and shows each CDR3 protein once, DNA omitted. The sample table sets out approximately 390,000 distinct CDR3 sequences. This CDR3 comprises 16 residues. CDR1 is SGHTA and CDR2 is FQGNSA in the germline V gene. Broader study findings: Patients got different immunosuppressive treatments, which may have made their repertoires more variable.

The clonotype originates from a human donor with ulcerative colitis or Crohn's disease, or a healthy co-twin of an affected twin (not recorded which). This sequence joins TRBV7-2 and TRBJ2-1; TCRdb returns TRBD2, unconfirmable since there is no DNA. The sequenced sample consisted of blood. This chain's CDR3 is CASSPPPGTSGMPVFF.